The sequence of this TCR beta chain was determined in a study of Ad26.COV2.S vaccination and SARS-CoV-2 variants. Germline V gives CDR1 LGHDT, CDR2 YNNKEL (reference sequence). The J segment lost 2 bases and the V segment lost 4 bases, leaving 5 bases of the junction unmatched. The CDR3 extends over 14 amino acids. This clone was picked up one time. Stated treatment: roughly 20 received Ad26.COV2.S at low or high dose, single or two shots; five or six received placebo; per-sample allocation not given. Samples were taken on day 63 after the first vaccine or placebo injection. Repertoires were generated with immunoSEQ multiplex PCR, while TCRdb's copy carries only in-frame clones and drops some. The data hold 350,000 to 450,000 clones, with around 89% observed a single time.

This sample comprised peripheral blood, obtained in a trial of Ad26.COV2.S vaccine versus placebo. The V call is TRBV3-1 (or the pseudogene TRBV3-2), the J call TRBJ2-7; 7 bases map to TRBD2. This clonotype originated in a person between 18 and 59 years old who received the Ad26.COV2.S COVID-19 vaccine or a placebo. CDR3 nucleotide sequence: TGTGCCAGCAGCCCTCGGGACTACACCTACGAGCAGTACTTC. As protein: CASSPRDYTYEQYF.